The text below deals with one T cell receptor (beta chain). Cohorts were assigned according to the clinical history that participants reported. This entry comes from a study of blood T cell repertoires in COVID-19. Study overall: Both acute and convalescent COVID-19 samples were obtained from the United States, Italy and Spain. From T cells, B-cell-depleted T cells, or PBMCs came the material, which was cDNA or gDNA.

Germline V gene lookup returns CDR1 ENHRY and CDR2 SYGVKD. This CDR3 contains 16 residues. Trimming shortened V by 3 bases and J by 1 base, and 12 bases separated the two germline ends. Per the study methods: Amplified reference gene primers provided the basis for estimating nucleated cell counts. Method: immunoSEQ multiplex PCR; TCRdb's copy keeps in-frame clones and lacks some. D and trimming were read from the DNA, whereas the V and J calls and clone size are those reported in that table. This sample has fewer than 200,000 clones, with 65% to 85% found just once. The source material was PBMCs or T cells enriched from blood (not recorded which). The chain joins TRBV10-3 to TRBJ2-2; D call uncertain. The TCR sequence derives from a woman in her 50s in a cohort exposed to, infected with or recovered from COVID-19 (not recorded which). DNA for the CDR3: TGTGCCATCAGTGACCCAACCCGACAGAACACCGGGGAGCTGTTTTTT. Translation gives CAISDPTRQNTGELFF.